The clone carrying this T cell receptor (beta chain) was detected ten times or more. The CDR3 is 16 residues long. Trimming cost V 1 base and J 4 bases, with 20 bases left between them. CDR1 DFQATT and CDR2 SNEGSKA come from the germline V gene (reference sequence). Stable disease denoted Graves' hyperthyroidism without ophthalmopathy progression within 18 months. Used for diagnoses were clinical symptoms, serum thyroxine and TRAb, thyroid ultrasound and orbital computed tomography. The sample comes from a study of T cells in Graves' hyperthyroidism and ophthalmopathy. The source material, RNA transcripts, was used to amplify TCR beta CDR3 regions. The TCR CDR3 was amplified in a first-round RT-PCR using the HTBI primer set. A single record per CDR3 protein comes from TCRdb applying MiXCR to the multiplex PCR reads. The data hold around 290,000 distinct CDR3 sequences, with roughly 15% observed a single time.

The specimen sequenced was blood. The receptor comes from a woman aged 40 to 50 with Graves' hyperthyroidism. The chain joins TRBV20-1 to TRBJ2-7; D may be TRBD2 (7 bases). CDR3 in DNA: TGCAGTGCTAGAGGGGACCCGGGACTAAGGGGGTACGAGCAGTACTTC. Protein: CSARGDPGLRGYEQYF.